Presented here are 31 T cell receptor beta chains from one specimen sequenced in a study of shared clonotypes between healthy human individuals (dated by TCRdb to the early 2020s). Libraries were built with the immunoSEQ multiplex PCR assay. This immuneACCESS table, as held by TCRdb, lists in-frame sequences with V and J called but not all clones. Of the missing ones, under half trace to an unresolved V gene in checked studies; the others have no known cause. The table for this sample lists about 990,000 clones; around three quarters of them were counted only once. The ten most abundant clones make up roughly 0.61% of the sample. Source material: memory CD4+ T cells from PBMCs. This sample's cell subset or site label indicates: CD45RA-negative fraction. The receptors come from a man between 18 and 35 years old in good health. Some clones in this sample may be carry-over from other donors' samples.

Turning to this clone: Other nucleotide sequences from this sample produce the same CDR3. V is TRBV5-1 and J is TRBJ2-7; 8 bases are a match to TRBD1. V trimming: 3 bases; J trimming: 0 bases; junction bases outside the gene matches: 2. CDR3 size: 14 residues. Per the germline V gene, CDR1 is SGHRS and CDR2 is YFSETQ. The CDR3 DNA sequence: TGCGCCAGCAGCTCAACAGGGGGCTCCTACGAGCAGTACTTC. It yields the protein CASSSTGGSYEQYF.

Points on this clone: Other DNA sequences of this sample code for an identical CDR3. The CDR3 sequence: CASSLQGGYQPQHF. CDR3 nucleotides: TGTGCCAGCAGTCTACAGGGGGGCTATCAGCCCCAGCATTTT. The chain is built from TRBV28 and TRBJ1-5; 8 bases are a match to TRBD1. J lost 5 bases, V lost 5 bases, and 5 bases had no gene match. This CDR3 spans 14 amino acids. Germline CDR1 and CDR2: MDHEN and SYDVKM.

To note about this clone: Other DNA sequences of this sample code for an identical CDR3. The CDR3: CASSLRQGDQPQHF. CDR3 bases: TGCGCCAGCAGCTTGAGACAGGGAGATCAGCCCCAGCATTTT. The chain couples TRBV5-1 to TRBJ1-5; 7 positions agree with TRBD1. The junction had 3 bases not matched to a gene; V was cut back by 1 base and J by 5 bases. The CDR3 is 14 amino acids. CDR1 is SGHRS and CDR2 is YFSETQ in the germline V gene.

The J gene is TRBJ1-1, the V gene TRBV27; 7 bases are shared with TRBD1. The ends lost 7 bases at V and 5 bases at J; junction bases unmatched: 7. This CDR3 comprises 13 residues. CDR1 and CDR2 from the germline V gene are MNHEY and SMNVEV (reference sequence). In DNA form, the CDR3 reads TGTGCCAGCATCCAACAGGGGACGACTGAAGCTTTCTTT. Translation gives CASIQQGTTEAFF.

The CDR3: CASSLGSIGTGELFF. CDR3 nucleotides: TGTGCCAGCAGTTTGGGTAGTATAGGTACCGGGGAGCTGTTTTTT. This chain links TRBV28 with TRBJ2-2; no definite D call. The V end was cut by 3 bases, the J end by 5 bases, with 13 bases between. Germline V lookup: CDR1 MDHEN, CDR2 SYDVKM. CDR3 size: 15 residues.

The CDR3 region is CASSLRLSASTGELFF. CDR3 in DNA: TGTGCCAGCAGCTTGCGGCTTTCGGCGAGCACCGGGGAGCTGTTTTTT. The genes are TRBV5-4 and TRBJ2-2, with D hard to call. CDR1 and CDR2 (germline): SGHNT, YYREEE (reference sequence). V was cut by 1 base and J by 4 bases, with 14 bases left in between. The CDR3 has 16 amino acids.

This clone was observed once. This chain connects TRBV11-2 to TRBJ1-2; D is unclear. CDR1 is SGHAT, CDR2 FQNNGV, per germline. The germline V and J ends were trimmed by 0 bases and 6 bases, with 8 bases remaining between them. This CDR3 comprises 13 residues. The CDR3 region is CASSLERSHGYTF. As DNA, the CDR3 is TGTGCCAGCAGCTTAGAACGCAGTCATGGCTACACCTTC.

The rearrangement joins TRBV7-9 to TRBJ2-3; no reliable D call. The V gene lost 5 bases and the J gene lost 4 bases, with 19 bases spanning the gap. Germline lookup yields CDR1 SEHNR and CDR2 FQNEAQ (reference sequence). The length of the CDR3 is 16 residues. Written as DNA, the CDR3 is TGTGCCAGCAGCCGGCTCTTGCCGGATAAGGCAGATACGCAGTATTTT. Residues: CASSRLLPDKADTQYF.

The V call is TRBV28, the J call TRBJ1-1; no reliable D call. Deletions cut 7 bases from V and 0 bases from J, with 18 bases between. The CDR3 spans 16 residues. Per the germline V gene, CDR1 is MDHEN and CDR2 is SYDVKM. The CDR3 DNA follows: TGTGCCAGCAAAACGGTGAGGACGGCCATGAACACTGAAGCTTTCTTT. The encoded protein is CASKTVRTAMNTEAFF.

Here the CDR3 DNA reads TGCGCCAGCAGCCAAGGACGACAGGAAGCTTTCTTT. Translation: CASSQGRQEAFF. The chain joins TRBV4-3 to TRBJ1-1; D is perhaps TRBD1 (5 bases). Germline V gives CDR1 LGHNA, CDR2 YSLEER. This CDR3 spans 12 amino acids. V gave up 1 base and J gave up 8 bases, with 8 bases separating them.

This clone was seen many times. The chain joins TRBV5-1 to TRBJ2-3; the match to TRBD2 covers 10 bases. Germline assignment: CDR1 SGHRS and CDR2 YFSETQ. V was clipped by 4 bases and J by 3 bases; unmatched bases: 8. The CDR3 covers 16 residues. As DNA, the CDR3 is TGCGCCAGCAGCCCGCGAGCGGGAGGGCCAACAGATACGCAGTATTTT. Translating gives CASSPRAGGPTDTQYF. Combining the CDR3 with reference TRBV5-1 and TRBJ2-3 gives the whole variable domain KAGVTQTPRYLIKTRGQQVTLSCSPISGHRSVSWYQQTPGQGLQFLFEYFSETQRNKGNFPGRFSGRQFSNSRSEMNVSTLELGDSALYLCASSPRAGGPTDTQYFGPGTRLTVL.

J is TRBJ2-1 and V is TRBV15; D gene unclear. Looked up from germline, CDR1 is LNHNV and CDR2 is YYDKDF (reference sequence). Trimming took 5 bases from V and 2 from J, leaving 10 bases between them. This CDR3 contains 14 residues. CDR3 sequence reads: CATSAPGPYNEQFF. Written as DNA, the CDR3 is TGTGCCACCAGCGCCCCAGGACCCTACAATGAGCAGTTCTTC. Together with reference TRBV15 and TRBJ2-1, the CDR3 gives the full variable domain: DAMVIQNPRYQVTQFGKPVTLSCSQTLNHNVMYWYQQKSSQAPKLLFHYYDKDFNNEADTPDNFQSRRPNTSFCFLDIRSPGLGDTAMYLCATSAPGPYNEQFFGPGTRLTVL.

This chain joins TRBV16 and TRBJ2-1; TRBD1 agrees at 9 bases. The CDR3 totals 15 residues. Germline V gene sequence: CDR1 KGHSY, CDR2 FQNENV. J lost 7 bases, V lost 8 bases, and 12 bases had no gene match. As DNA, the CDR3 is TGTGCCAGCGCCGACCCCGGGACAGGGAGGAATGAGCAGTTCTTC. This encodes CASADPGTGRNEQFF. Full variable domain (rest looked up from reference TRBV16 and TRBJ2-1): GEEVAQTPKHLVRGEGQKAKLYCAPIKGHSYVFWYQQVLKNEFKFLISFQNENVFDETGMPKERFSAKCLPNSPCSLEIQATKLEDSAVYFCASADPGTGRNEQFFGPGTRLTVL.

The sample holds one count of this clone. The J gene is TRBJ2-5, the V gene TRBV9, with 8 bases matching TRBD1. In germline, CDR1 is SGDLS, CDR2 YYNGEE. The CDR3 extends over 14 amino acids. The J segment lost 1 base and the V segment lost 3 bases, leaving 2 bases of the junction unmatched. CDR3 sequence (DNA): TGTGCCAGCAGCGGAGGGACAGGCCAAGAGACCCAGTACTTC. This codes for CASSGGTGQETQYF.

V and J are TRBV9 and TRBJ2-3; D is possibly TRBD2 (6 bases). Between the trimmed V and J ends, which lost 4 bases and 1 base, there was a span of 13 bases. This CDR3 comprises 15 residues. From germline, CDR1 is SGDLS and CDR2 YYNGEE. DNA of the CDR3: TGTGCCAGCAGCTTACCTAGGGAGGGCACAGATACGCAGTATTTT. Protein product: CASSLPREGTDTQYF. Variable domain in full (rest from reference TRBV9 and TRBJ2-3): DSGVTQTPKHLITATGQRVTLRCSPRSGDLSVYWYQQSLDQGLQFLIQYYNGEERAKGNILERFSAQQFPDLHSELNLSSLELGDSALYFCASSLPREGTDTQYFGPGTRLTVL.

V is TRBV30 and J is TRBJ2-1; 7 bases align to TRBD2. J was trimmed by 4 bases and V by 0 bases; bases with no gene match: 6. The CDR3 length is 15 residues. Germline V gene sequence: CDR1 GTSNPN, CDR2 SVGIG (reference sequence). CDR3 nucleotides: TGTGCCTGGAGTGTAGGATCCGGGGGGTACAATGAGCAGTTCTTC. Amino acids: CAWSVGSGGYNEQFF.

The chain recombines TRBV30 with TRBJ1-1, with a possible D match to TRBD1 (6 bases). V gave up 8 bases and J gave up 2 bases, with 21 bases separating them. The CDR3 runs 15 residues. From germline, CDR1 is GTSNPN and CDR2 SVGIG (reference sequence). The CDR3 DNA reads as TGTGCCGCGACAACGGCCGGGGGGCGTAACACTGAAGCTTTCTTT. As protein: CAATTAGGRNTEAFF.

The chain carries TRBV27 and TRBJ1-1; D call uncertain. The ends were cut back, 6 bases at V and 1 base at J, with 15 bases in the middle. This CDR3 has 15 amino acids. CDR1 is MNHEY, CDR2 SMNVEV, per germline (reference sequence). CDR3 nucleotide sequence: TGTGCCAGCAGCCCCGGACTGAGGAAGAACACTGAAGCTTTCTTT. Translated, it gives CASSPGLRKNTEAFF.

The chain has TRBV7-7 and TRBJ1-2; D is ambiguous. Trimming removed 1 base at V and 1 base at J, with 10 bases between. This CDR3 region has 15 residues. CDR1 and CDR2 (germline): SSHAT, FNYEAQ (reference sequence). CDR3 coding DNA: TGTGCCAGCAGCTTAGGATGGGGTATTAACTATGGCTACACCTTC. This translates into CASSLGWGINYGYTF.

The count of this clone is one. The chain has TRBV7-6 and TRBJ1-1; the D is unclear. Germline CDR1 is SGHVS and CDR2 is FNYEAQ. CDR3 length: 15 amino acids. V gave up 1 base and J gave up 1 base, with 10 bases separating them. The CDR3 region is CASSLGVVANTEAFF. Written as DNA, the CDR3 is TGTGCCAGCAGCTTAGGGGTGGTGGCGAACACTGAAGCTTTCTTT.

This sequence joins TRBV4-3 and TRBJ2-2; perhaps D is TRBD1 or TRBD2 (5 bases each). Between the trimmed V and J ends, which lost 8 bases and 1 base, there was a span of 11 bases. CDR1 is LGHNA and CDR2 is YSLEER in the germline V gene. This CDR3 is 14 amino acids long. CDR3 sequence: CASSGRVNTGELFF. The CDR3 region has the DNA TGCGCCAGCTCGGGGCGGGTGAACACCGGGGAGCTGTTTTTT.

This clone showed up many times. CDR3 sequence: CASRHSDGYTEAFF. As DNA, the CDR3 is TGTGCCAGCAGACATTCAGACGGATACACTGAAGCTTTCTTT. The V call is TRBV5-4, the J call TRBJ1-1; D is uncertain. This CDR3 has 14 residues. Deletions cut 5 bases from V and 3 bases from J, with 14 bases between. Per germline, CDR1 SGHNT and CDR2 YYREEE (reference sequence).

This chain connects TRBV20-1 to TRBJ2-1; D is unresolved. Germline V gene data show CDR1 as DFQATT and CDR2 as SNEGSKA (reference sequence). The CDR3 runs to 11 residues. V was trimmed by 6 bases and J by 6 bases, leaving 9 bases between them. CDR3 nucleotides: TGCAGTGCAAGCTCCACCAATGAGCAGTTCTTC. Translated, it gives CSASSTNEQFF.

V and J are TRBV18 and TRBJ2-2; perhaps TRBD1 as D (5 bases). This CDR3 is built from 16 residues. Trimming left V 1 base short and J 0 bases short, with 9 bases between. The germline V gene encodes CDR1 KGHSH and CDR2 LQKENI. CDR3 protein: CASSPRQPANTGELFF. CDR3 nucleotide sequence: TGTGCCAGCTCACCACGACAGCCCGCGAACACCGGGGAGCTGTTTTTT.

This chain joins TRBV10-3 and TRBJ1-1; D not resolved. The V end lost 3 bases, the J end lost 1 base, and 9 bases lay between the germline ends. Germline CDR1 ENHRY, CDR2 SYGVKD. The CDR3 has 14 residues. The CDR3 region is CAISDPRENTEAFF. CDR3 in DNA: TGTGCCATCAGTGACCCAAGGGAGAACACTGAAGCTTTCTTT.

Concerning this clone itself: This may arise from a read error, as a much more abundant clone is one base away. The CDR3 sequence: CASFSSGANVLTF. The CDR3 nucleotides read TGTGCCAGCTTCTCCTCTGGGGCCAACGTCCTGACTTTC. This rearrangement joins TRBV28 to TRBJ2-6; D is unresolved. The ends were cut back, 8 bases at V and 0 bases at J, with 5 bases in the middle. Germline CDR1 MDHEN, CDR2 SYDVKM. This CDR3 is built from 13 residues.

Note on this clone: Distinct nucleotide sequences in the sample also encode this CDR3. J is TRBJ1-1 and V is TRBV2, with a possible D match to TRBD1 (5 bases). This CDR3 contains 13 residues. V shed 6 bases and J shed 1 base, with 9 bases lying between them. Per the germline V gene, CDR1 is SNHLY and CDR2 is FYNNEI. The CDR3 region is CASSADRNTEAFF. The CDR3 DNA is TGTGCCAGCAGCGCAGACAGGAACACTGAAGCTTTCTTT.

The J gene is TRBJ2-7, the V gene TRBV11-2; D unresolved. The CDR3 has 13 residues. Germline lookup yields CDR1 SGHAT and CDR2 FQNNGV. V lost 2 bases and J 2 bases, leaving 7 bases between the germline ends. The CDR3 is CASSLPATYEQYF. CDR3 DNA sequence: TGTGCCAGCAGCTTACCAGCTACCTACGAGCAGTACTTC.

The CDR3 loop is CASSLFPGNYGYTF. The CDR3 coding sequence is TGTGCCAGCAGCTTGTTCCCAGGCAACTATGGCTACACCTTC. The V and J genes are TRBV5-5 and TRBJ1-2; D is uncertain. Trimming left V 1 base short and J 2 bases short, with 9 bases between. Germline CDR1 reads SGHKS; CDR2 reads YYEKEE (reference sequence). The CDR3 is 14 residues long.

The chain couples TRBV5-1 to TRBJ2-5; tentatively, D is TRBD1 (8 bases). Trimming cost V 6 bases and J 2 bases, with 20 bases left between them. The CDR3 runs to 16 residues. Germline V gives CDR1 SGHRS, CDR2 YFSETQ. The CDR3, as DNA: TGCGCCAGCACCCCAGGGGTACAGGGGGGGCAAGAGACCCAGTACTTC. Residues: CASTPGVQGGQETQYF.

This chain joins TRBV9 and TRBJ2-3; 8 positions agree with TRBD1. There are 18 residues in the CDR3. V gave up 0 bases and J gave up 4 bases; unmatched junction bases: 13. Germline CDR1 is SGDLS and CDR2 is YYNGEE. This chain's CDR3 is CASSVDVGTGGPPDTQYF. The CDR3 DNA reads TGTGCCAGCAGCGTAGACGTGGGGACAGGAGGGCCCCCAGATACGCAGTATTTT.